Listed below are T cell receptor beta chains from one sample, sequenced in a study of neoadjuvant nivolumab and ipilimumab in lung cancer. TCRdb's copy holds only in-frame clones and misses some; the assay was immunoSEQ multiplex PCR. The sample has 6,500 to 8,000 clones; approximately 76% are singletons. This sample comprised tumor tissue, obtained after neoadjuvant nivolumab, alone or with ipilimumab, at or shortly before surgery. The origin of the receptors is an adult with non-small cell lung cancer. The CDR3 runs from the conserved cysteine through the conserved F or W. D genes are given only for firm matches. The size field is filled for only some rows; it gives once, few, many or a size class.

TRBV6-1	NA	13	NA	TRBJ1-5	TGTGCCAGCAGTGGGGATGGCAATCAGCCCCAGCATTTT	CASSGDGNQPQHF
TRBV5-1	NA	15	TRBD1	TRBJ1-1	TGCGCCAGCAGCTTCAACAGGGGAAGAGGTACTGAAGCTTTCTTT	CASSFNRGRGTEAFF
TRBV28	NA	14	NA	TRBJ1-3	TGTGCCAGCAGTTCCGGGGGGGAGGGAAACACCATATATTTT	CASSSGGEGNTIYF
TRBV6-1	NA	13	NA	TRBJ2-7	TGTGCCAGCACCGACGGATCCCCCTACGAGCAGTACTTC	CASTDGSPYEQYF
TRBV25-1	NA	16	TRBD1	TRBJ2-1	TGTGCCAGCAGGGGGGACAGGGGGACCTCCTACAATGAGCAGTTCTTC	CASRGDRGTSYNEQFF
TRBV13	few	17	TRBD1	TRBJ1-3	TGTGCCAGCAGCCCGAGGGGGACAGTCAGGCGGGGAAACACCATATATTTT	CASSPRGTVRRGNTIYF
TRBV27	NA	12	NA	TRBJ2-7	TGTGCCAGCAGTTTAAGTAAGGACGAGCAGTACTTC	CASSLSKDEQYF
TRBV5-4	once	14	NA	TRBJ2-5	TGTGCCAGCAGCTTGTCGAGTGGTCGGGGGTCCCAGTACTTC	CASSLSSGRGSQYF
TRBV28	NA	11	NA	TRBJ2-1	TGTGCCAGCATGGGAAACAATGAGCAGTTCTTC	CASMGNNEQFF
TRBV5-6	NA	13	NA	TRBJ2-1	TGTGCCAGCAGCCGATACCAGGACAATGAGCAGTTCTTC	CASSRYQDNEQFF
TRBV10-1	NA	13	NA	TRBJ1-1	TGCGCCAGCAGACAGGGCCTCTACACTGAAGCTTTCTTT	CASRQGLYTEAFF
TRBV6-1	NA	12	NA	TRBJ2-5	TGTGCCAGCAGTGAAGTCAAAGAGACCCAGTACTTC	CASSEVKETQYF
TRBV27	few	14	TRBD1	TRBJ2-1	TGTGCCAGCAGTTCGAGGACAGGGAACAATGAGCAGTTCTTC	CASSSRTGNNEQFF
TRBV27	NA	16	NA	TRBJ2-1	TGTGCCAGCAGTTCCCGAACTAGCCTTAAGAAAAATGAGCAGTTCTTC	CASSSRTSLKKNEQFF
TRBV2	NA	16	NA	TRBJ2-6	TGTGCCAGCAGTGAAGCGGGGGGGGCTGGTGGCAACGTCCTGACTTTC	CASSEAGGAGGNVLTF
TRBV5-5	NA	14	NA	TRBJ1-1	TGTGCCAGCAGCTTGCACGGAATGAACACTGAAGCTTTCTTT	CASSLHGMNTEAFF
TRBV27	NA	16	TRBD2	TRBJ2-1	TGTGCCAGCAGTTTGCAAACTAGCGGGATAGGCCATGAGCAGTTCTTC	CASSLQTSGIGHEQFF
TRBV29-1	NA	12	NA	TRBJ2-5	TGCAGCGTTGAGTCGGTCCAAGAGACCCAGTACTTC	CSVESVQETQYF
TRBV14	NA	14	NA	TRBJ1-2	TGTGCCAGCAGCCAAGATTCCCAACAGGCCGGCTACACCTTC	CASSQDSQQAGYTF
TRBV14	NA	14	NA	TRBJ2-3	TGTGCCAGCAGCCCACAGGGGCGGGGAGATACGCAGTATTTT	CASSPQGRGDTQYF
TRBV7-2	once	14	TRBD1	TRBJ2-2	TGTGCCAGCAGCCCCGGGACAGGAACCGGGGAGCTGTTTTTT	CASSPGTGTGELFF
TRBV5-6	NA	15	TRBD2	TRBJ2-1	TGTGCCAGCAGCTTAGGACTAGCGGGGAATAGTGAGCAGTTCTTC	CASSLGLAGNSEQFF
TRBV7-8	NA	15	TRBD1	TRBJ2-1	TGTGCCAGCAGCCTCCGGGACAGGGGGCTAGGAGAGCAGTTCTTC	CASSLRDRGLGEQFF
TRBV6-5	NA	13	NA	TRBJ1-4	TGTGCCAGCAGTTACCAATCACGTGAAAAACTGTTTTTT	CASSYQSREKLFF
TRBV5-1	NA	18	TRBD2	TRBJ2-1	TGCGCCAGCCGGACTTCTAGCGGGAGTGAGAGCTCCTACAATGAGCAGTTCTTC	CASRTSSGSESSYNEQFF
TRBV7-2	NA	12	NA	TRBJ1-1	TGTGCCAGCAGCAGGGGGGGCACTGAAGCTTTCTTT	CASSRGGTEAFF
TRBV11-2	few	16	TRBD2	TRBJ2-1	TGTGCCAGCAGTTTTGAAGCGGGGCGGTCCTACAATGAGCAGTTCTTC	CASSFEAGRSYNEQFF
TRBV19	NA	15	TRBD1	TRBJ2-1	TGTGCCTTGGGAGGGAGGGACAGGGCATTCCATGAGCAGTTCTTC	CALGGRDRAFHEQFF
TRBV5-4	few	15	TRBD2	TRBJ2-6	TGTGCCAGCAGCTTGGAACTAGCGGATCCCCGCGTCCTGACTTTC	CASSLELADPRVLTF
TRBV2	NA	15	NA	TRBJ1-4	TGTGCCAGCACTTCTCGGATGGGAACTAATGAAAAACTGTTTTTT	CASTSRMGTNEKLFF
TRBV4-1	few	11	NA	TRBJ2-7	TGCGCCAGCAGCCAAGGGGATGAGCAGTACTTC	CASSQGDEQYF
TRBV6-1	NA	15	NA	TRBJ1-5	TGTGCCAGCAGTGGGTCGGCAGCGCTAAATCAGCCCCAGCATTTT	CASSGSAALNQPQHF
TRBV5-1	NA	15	TRBD1	TRBJ2-3	TGCGCCAGCAGCTTGGTTGGGGACAGAACAGATACGCAGTATTTT	CASSLVGDRTDTQYF
TRBV27	NA	13	NA	TRBJ2-3	TGTGCCAGCAGTTCGACCCGAGTAGATACGCAGTATTTT	CASSSTRVDTQYF
TRBV27	NA	17	TRBD2	TRBJ2-1	TGTGCCAGCAGTCTAAAAGCGTCTAGCGGGAGCAGGGTTGAGCAGTTCTTC	CASSLKASSGSRVEQFF
TRBV6-1	NA	15	TRBD2	TRBJ2-7	TGTGCCAGCAGTTTACTAGCGGATCCTTCCTACGAGCAGTACTTC	CASSLLADPSYEQYF
TRBV7-9	NA	14	TRBD1	TRBJ1-1	TGTGCCAGCAGCCGGACAGGGGGGAACACTGAAGCTTTCTTT	CASSRTGGNTEAFF
TRBV27	NA	17	NA	TRBJ2-2	TGTGCCAGCAGACCGGGGAGGTTAACGGGTGACACCGGGGAGCTGTTTTTT	CASRPGRLTGDTGELFF